These 6 T cell receptor beta chains share one sample of origin, sequenced in a study of Graves' ophthalmopathy and Graves' hyperthyroidism. Using RNA transcripts, the TCR beta CDR3 regions were amplified. HTBI primers served in a first-round RT-PCR, which a second-round multiplex PCR followed. TCRdb recomputed calls from the multiplex PCR reads with MiXCR, one row per CDR3 protein. Here the sample spans about 400,000 distinct CDR3 sequences, less than 20% being singletons. The sequenced sample consisted of peripheral blood. All receptors derive from a woman between 18 and 29 years old with stable Graves' hyperthyroidism.

This clonotype has at least ten counts. The rearrangement uses TRBV10-3 and TRBJ1-5; 8 bases line up with TRBD1. There are 14 residues in the CDR3. CDR1 ENHRY and CDR2 SYGVKD come from the germline V gene. V trimming: 4 bases; J trimming: 7 bases; junction bases outside the gene matches: 6. This CDR3 is CAISAAGGGQPQHF. The CDR3 coding sequence is TGTGCCATCAGTGCCGCAGGGGGCGGGCAGCCCCAGCATTTT.

This clonotype has ten or more counts. The gene calls are TRBV6-5 and TRBJ1-6; possibly TRBD1 for D (6 bases). Germline CDR1 MNHEY, CDR2 SVGAGI. This CDR3 has 17 residues. Trimming cost V 4 bases and J 2 bases, with 15 bases left between them. This CDR3 is CASSLQGRGTYNSPLHF. The CDR3 coding sequence is TGTGCCAGCAGTTTACAGGGTCGGGGCACCTATAATTCACCCCTCCACTTT.

For this clonotype: A single base separates this from a much larger clone, so it may be a read error. The genes are TRBV12-3 or TRBV12-4 and TRBJ2-7; possibly TRBD2 for D (6 bases). This CDR3 has 14 residues. Trimming left V 5 bases short and J 4 bases short, with 15 bases between. This chain's CDR3 is CASSLRHGGYEQYF. The CDR3 DNA reads as TGTGCCAGCAGTCTAAGACACGGGGGTTACGAGCAGTACTTC.

A remark on this clonotype: One end of the junction is discordant with germline, which a read error may explain. The chain has TRBV4-1 and TRBJ1-1; TRBD1 agrees at 10 bases. The CDR3 sequence is 14 residues long. From germline, CDR1 is MGHRA and CDR2 YSYEKL. The CDR3 sequence is CASSPVGQGTEAFF. The CDR3 DNA follows: TGTGCCAGCAGCCCAGTGGGACAGGGGACTGAAGCTTTCTTT.

In this sample, this clonotype turned up many times. This chain links TRBV6-2 or TRBV6-3 with TRBJ1-5, with 7 bases aligning to TRBD1. The V gene end was trimmed by 3 bases and the J gene end by 6 bases; junction bases not matched to a gene: 11. This CDR3 has 16 residues. In germline, CDR1 is MNHEY, CDR2 SVGEGT. The CDR3 protein is CASSYHPVRGLQPQHF. Here the CDR3 DNA reads TGTGCCAGCAGTTATCACCCGGTGAGGGGGCTTCAGCCCCAGCATTTT.

This clonotype was counted many times. The chain carries TRBV20-1 and TRBJ2-7; D possibly matches TRBD1 or TRBD2 (6 bases each). CDR1 is DFQATT and CDR2 is SNEGSKA in the germline V gene (reference sequence). CDR3 length: 12 amino acids. Trimming shortened V by 3 bases and J by 7 bases, and 13 bases separated the two germline ends. CDR3: CSASEGGREQYF. In nucleotides, the CDR3 is TGCAGTGCTAGCGAAGGGGGGAGAGAGCAGTACTTC.